These 10 T cell receptor beta chains share one sample of origin, sequenced in a study of PD-1 blockade in classical Hodgkin lymphoma. Every single patient, without exception, relapsed after autologous stem cell transplantation, and brentuximab vedotin exposure varied. Using immunoSEQ multiplex PCR, the repertoire was profiled, and TCRdb retains in-frame clones only, with some absent. This repertoire shows roughly 50,000 clones, approximately 84% found once; its top ten account for under 20%. The sample here was peripheral blood mononuclear cells (PBMCs), taken at baseline. Receptor source: a human donor with classical Hodgkin lymphoma.

In this sample, this clone turned up once. V gene TRBV29-1 combines with J gene TRBJ1-1; 9 bases align to TRBD1. J lost 2 bases, V lost 7 bases, and 8 bases had no gene match. CDR3 length: 14 amino acids. Germline assignment: CDR1 SQVTM and CDR2 ANQGSEA. The DNA for the CDR3 is TGCAGCGCCAACAGGGGGCTGGCAAACACTGAAGCTTTCTTT. Residues: CSANRGLANTEAFF.

The gene calls are TRBV6-5 and TRBJ1-1; TRBD1 matches 7 bases. The V and J ends lost 0 bases and 4 bases, in that order; junction bases with no gene match: 2. The CDR3 sequence is 14 residues long. Germline V gene lookup returns CDR1 MNHEY and CDR2 SVGAGI. As DNA, the CDR3 is TGTGCCAGCAGTTACTCGACAGGGACCACTGAAGCTTTCTTT. This encodes CASSYSTGTTEAFF.

The chain combines TRBV13 with TRBJ2-1, with D maybe TRBD2 (6 bases). V gave up 3 bases and J gave up 1 base, with 7 bases separating them. This CDR3 is built from 14 residues. The V gene's germline CDR1 is PRHDT and CDR2 FYEKMQ (reference sequence). This CDR3 reads CASSLGRSYNEQFF. CDR3 nucleotide sequence: TGTGCCAGCAGCTTGGGGAGGTCCTACAATGAGCAGTTCTTC. Together with reference TRBV13 and TRBJ2-1, the CDR3 gives the full variable domain: AAGVIQSPRHLIKEKRETATLKCYPIPRHDTVYWYQQGPGQDPQFLISFYEKMQSDKGSIPDRFSAQQFSDYHSELNMSSLELGDSALYFCASSLGRSYNEQFFGPGTRLTVL.

The CDR3 coding sequence is TGTGCCAGCAGCCCCACCGGGGGCAAAAACATTCAGTACTTC. Translation: CASSPTGGKNIQYF. The chain joins TRBV9 to TRBJ2-4, with TRBD2 as a possible D gene (6 bases). CDR3 size: 14 residues. CDR1 and CDR2 from the germline V gene are SGDLS and YYNGEE. V dropped 4 bases and J dropped 3 bases, with 11 bases sitting between them.

This chain connects TRBV7-3 to TRBJ2-1, with D possibly matching TRBD2 (6 bases). Germline CDR1 and CDR2: SGHTA and FQGTGA. This CDR3 spans 19 amino acids. The germline V and J ends were trimmed by 5 bases and 0 bases, with 23 bases remaining between them. The CDR3 DNA is TGTGCCAGCAGCCCAAATAGCGGTAGGGACGAGAGCTCCTACAATGAGCAGTTCTTC. It codes for CASSPNSGRDESSYNEQFF.

The rearrangement uses TRBV7-2 and TRBJ1-3; 7 bases line up with TRBD1. CDR1 and CDR2 (germline): SGHTA, FQGNSA. Trimming cost V 3 bases and J 0 bases; bases outside gene matches: 2. The CDR3 consists of 15 residues. The CDR3 here is CASSLGDSSGNTIYF. For the CDR3, the DNA is TGTGCCAGCAGCTTGGGGGACAGCTCTGGAAACACCATATATTTT.

V is TRBV7-9 and J is TRBJ2-7, with 8 bases fitting TRBD1. J lost 2 bases, V lost 0 bases, and 6 bases had no gene match. Germline CDR1 and CDR2: SEHNR and FQNEAQ (reference sequence). This CDR3 spans 16 amino acids. This CDR3 reads CASSLAGQGGTYEQYF. The CDR3 DNA is TGTGCCAGCAGCTTAGCCGGACAGGGAGGCACCTACGAGCAGTACTTC.

The CDR3 protein is CASGLIQQGYAYGYTF. CDR3 bases: TGTGCTAGTGGTTTGATCCAACAGGGGTATGCCTATGGCTACACCTTC. V and J are TRBV12-5 and TRBJ1-2; TRBD1 aligns across 7 bases. Per germline, CDR1 LGHNT and CDR2 FRNRAP. The CDR3 spans 16 residues. Trimming at V came to 2 bases and at J to 4 bases, leaving 10 bases not matched to a gene.

The chain links TRBV6-1 to TRBJ2-5, with TRBD2 identical over 9 bases. The CDR3 is made up of 16 amino acids. V lost 2 bases to trimming and J lost 5 bases; unmatched junction nucleotides: 9. Germline loops: CDR1 MNHNS, CDR2 SASEGT. CDR3: CASSEWGGRAGETQYF. The CDR3 nucleotides read TGTGCCAGCAGTGAATGGGGCGGGAGGGCCGGTGAGACCCAGTACTTC.

The chain combines TRBV4-2 with TRBJ2-7; D is possibly TRBD2 (5 bases). The ends were cut back, 4 bases at V and 2 bases at J, with 15 bases in the middle. The CDR3 length is 15 residues. The V gene's germline CDR1 is LGHNA and CDR2 YNFKEQ. In DNA form, the CDR3 reads TGTGCCAGCAGCCCGGAATGGGGAGTAACCTACGAGCAGTACTTC. Its translation: CASSPEWGVTYEQYF.